This record looks at one T cell receptor beta chain sequence and its context. These data originate in a study of identical twins. Template switching added a universal primer site; cDNA carried unique molecular identifiers. TCRdb re-analysed the 5' RACE reads in MiXCR, keeping a single row per CDR3 protein. Of 690,000 or so distinct CDR3 sequences listed, around 8.3% are singletons. The germline V and J ends were trimmed by 5 bases and 4 bases, with 19 bases remaining between them. Germline V gene sequence: CDR1 MNHEY, CDR2 SVGEGT. This CDR3 contains 16 residues. The data also belong to a second study, concerning yellow fever vaccine responses in identical twins.

The sequencing sample was made of PBMCs. The chain has TRBV6-2 or TRBV6-3 and TRBJ2-3; D may match TRBD1 or TRBD2 (7 bases each). This receptor was obtained from a woman younger than 35 in good health. The CDR3 sequence is CASSPQRRGGSDTQYF. The CDR3 DNA sequence: TGTGCCAGCAGTCCCCAACGCAGGGGGGGCTCAGATACGCAGTATTTT.